These 21 T cell receptor beta chains were all obtained from the same sample, sequenced in a study of radiation and T cells in renal cell carcinoma. The data were produced by immunoSEQ multiplex PCR, yet TCRdb's version contains in-frame clones alone and is incomplete. Of roughly 20,000 clones in the sample, roughly three fifths are singletons; the top ten hold 30% to 35%. Treatment here: treatment-naive control, cytoreductive nephrectomy. This sample comprised tumor tissue, obtained from a patient whose treatment was nephrectomy without radiotherapy. The receptors stem from a man between 45 and 60 years old with renal cell carcinoma.

This clone was seen only a few times. This rearrangement joins TRBV7-3 to TRBJ2-3, with 11 bases matching TRBD2. CDR1 and CDR2 from the germline V gene are SGHTA and FQGTGA. This CDR3 region has 15 residues. J gave up 8 bases and V 3 bases, and 7 bases lay outside the gene matches. For the CDR3, the DNA is TGTGCCAGCAGCTTTGGACTAGCGGGCGGGGGTACGCAGTATTTT. Translation: CASSFGLAGGGTQYF.

The gene calls are TRBV6-1 and TRBJ2-3; 8 bases match TRBD1. Trimming at V came to 7 bases and at J to 5 bases, leaving 5 bases not matched to a gene. CDR1 and CDR2 (germline): MNHNS, SASEGT. This CDR3 spans 13 amino acids. CDR3 sequence: CASKLGTGDTQYF. In DNA, the CDR3 is TGTGCCAGCAAACTAGGGACAGGAGATACGCAGTATTTT.

This chain links TRBV9 with TRBJ1-1, with D unclear. The germline V and J ends were trimmed by 0 bases and 6 bases, with 9 bases remaining between them. The CDR3 runs to 13 residues. From germline, CDR1 is SGDLS and CDR2 YYNGEE. CDR3: CASSVVPTAEAFF. CDR3 sequence (DNA): TGTGCCAGCAGCGTAGTACCTACCGCTGAAGCTTTCTTT.

The gene calls are TRBV5-1 and TRBJ1-4, with D possibly TRBD1 on 6 matching bases. The V end lost 1 base, the J end lost 11 bases, and 15 bases lay between the germline ends. The germline gives CDR1 SGHRS, CDR2 YFSETQ. The CDR3 totals 14 residues. CDR3 DNA: TGCGCCAGCAGCTTGTCTGGGGGCGAGGAGAAACTGTTTTTT. Its protein product is CASSLSGGEEKLFF.

The chain employs TRBV4-3 and TRBJ1-3; D unresolved. The CDR3 has 15 amino acids. In germline, CDR1 is LGHNA, CDR2 YSLEER. V was shortened by 1 base and J by 4 bases, with 11 bases between the two germline ends. The CDR3 loop reads CASSQVESSGNTIYF. The CDR3, as DNA: TGCGCCAGCAGCCAAGTCGAAAGCTCCGGAAACACCATATATTTT.

This sequence joins TRBV29-1 and TRBJ2-3; D possibly corresponds to TRBD1 (6 bases). V shed 5 bases and J shed 4 bases, with 16 bases lying between them. The CDR3 runs 14 residues. Germline V gene lookup returns CDR1 SQVTM and CDR2 ANQGSEA. The CDR3 coding sequence is TGCAGCGTTTCGGTTCAGGGGCAGGCAGATACGCAGTATTTT. Its translation: CSVSVQGQADTQYF.

J is TRBJ2-6 and V is TRBV28, with D unclear. Germline V gives CDR1 MDHEN, CDR2 SYDVKM. V lost 2 bases, J lost 3 bases, and 8 bases lay in between. The CDR3 spans 15 residues. CDR3 nucleotide sequence: TGTGCCAGCAGTTTAGGTATAGGTGGGGCCAACGTCCTGACTTTC. Protein product: CASSLGIGGANVLTF.

This clone was seen a handful of times. V usage is TRBV9 and J usage is TRBJ1-1; D remains ambiguous. This CDR3 is built from 14 residues. V was trimmed by 4 bases and J by 5 bases, leaving 15 bases between them. In germline, CDR1 is SGDLS, CDR2 YYNGEE. CDR3 residues: CASSPVRWVTEAFF. CDR3 bases: TGTGCCAGCAGCCCCGTACGATGGGTGACTGAAGCTTTCTTT. The full variable domain, its missing parts supplied by reference TRBV9 and TRBJ1-1, is DSGVTQTPKHLITATGQRVTLRCSPRSGDLSVYWYQQSLDQGLQFLIQYYNGEERAKGNILERFSAQQFPDLHSELNLSSLELGDSALYFCASSPVRWVTEAFFGQGTRLTVV.

This sequence joins TRBV15 and TRBJ2-3; D is uncertain. This CDR3 region has 15 residues. The germline CDR1 and CDR2 sequences are LNHNV and YYDKDF (reference sequence). With 0 bases removed from V and 5 bases from J, the gap between germline ends came to 12 bases. In DNA, the CDR3 is TGTGCCACCAGCAGAGATGCCGGGTTGGGAGATACGCAGTATTTT. Translating it yields CATSRDAGLGDTQYF.

The chain links TRBV19 to TRBJ2-6; 7 nucleotides line up with TRBD1. The CDR3 extends over 17 amino acids. V shed 3 bases, J shed 0 bases, and the junction held 5 bases outside the gene matches. Per germline, CDR1 LNHDA and CDR2 SQIVND (reference sequence). The CDR3 sequence is CASSIRDRYSGANVLTF. The CDR3 nucleotides read TGTGCCAGTAGTATCCGGGACAGATACTCTGGGGCCAACGTCCTGACTTTC. The full variable domain, completed using reference TRBV19 and TRBJ2-6, is DGGITQSPKYLFRKEGQNVTLSCEQNLNHDAMYWYRQDPGQGLRLIYYSQIVNDFQKGDIAEGYSVSREKKESFPLTVTSAQKNPTAFYLCASSIRDRYSGANVLTFGAGSRLTVL.

The gene calls are TRBV6-6 and TRBJ1-1, with 7 bases lining up with TRBD1. CDR3 size: 15 residues. The V segment lost 2 bases and the J segment 8 bases; nucleotides outside the gene matches: 11. Germline CDR1 and CDR2: MNHNY and SVGAGI (reference sequence). Here the CDR3 DNA reads TGTGCCAGCAGTTACAACTCGGAGGGGGCGTCGGAAGCTTTCTTT. Protein: CASSYNSEGASEAFF.

This sequence joins TRBV25-1 and TRBJ2-1, with D unresolved. Deletions cut 0 bases from V and 7 bases from J, with 7 bases between. CDR1 is MGHDK and CDR2 is SYGVNS in the germline V gene. The CDR3 consists of 13 residues. The CDR3 here is CASSEYPQNEQFF. CDR3 nucleotide sequence: TGTGCCAGCAGTGAATACCCCCAGAATGAGCAGTTCTTC. Complete variable domain (other parts from reference TRBV25-1 and TRBJ2-1): EADIYQTPRYLVIGTGKKITLECSQTMGHDKMYWYQQDPGMELHLIHYSYGVNSTEKGDLSSESTVSRIRTEHFPLTLESARPSHTSQYLCASSEYPQNEQFFGPGTRLTVL.

This clone appeared a single time. CDR3: CASTQGGYNSPLHF. In nucleotides, the CDR3 is TGTGCCAGCACCCAAGGGGGGTATAATTCACCCCTCCACTTT. The chain links TRBV6-5 to TRBJ1-6, with TRBD1 as a possible D gene (6 bases). Trimming removed 7 bases from V and 4 bases from J, with 11 bases in between. Germline V CDR1 and CDR2: MNHEY, SVGAGI. The CDR3 runs to 14 residues.

V is TRBV11-2 and J is TRBJ1-2, with 11 bases matching TRBD1. This CDR3 spans 14 amino acids. CDR1 SGHAT and CDR2 FQNNGV come from the germline V gene. V dropped 5 bases and J dropped 4; count of bases not matched to a gene: 3. The CDR3 sequence: CASSPGQGAYGYTF. CDR3 coding DNA: TGTGCCAGCAGCCCCGGACAGGGGGCCTATGGCTACACCTTC.

This clone was counted between two and nine times. In nucleotides, the CDR3 is TGCAGTGCTGTAGGGGGGCAGCCCCAGCATTTT. Amino acid sequence: CSAVGGQPQHF. The chain links TRBV20-1 to TRBJ1-5; D perhaps matches TRBD1 (6 bases). The CDR3 extends over 11 amino acids. CDR1 is DFQATT and CDR2 is SNEGSKA in the germline V gene (reference sequence). Between the trimmed V and J ends, which lost 5 bases and 7 bases, there was a span of 9 bases.

V usage is TRBV4-3 and J usage is TRBJ2-7; D might be TRBD1 or TRBD2, each matching 5 bases. The CDR3 totals 13 residues. Germline CDR1 LGHNA, CDR2 YSLEER. V was cut by 2 bases and J by 4 bases, with 9 bases left in between. The CDR3 protein is CASSQNWGYEQYF. The CDR3 DNA reads as TGCGCCAGCAGCCAAAATTGGGGGTACGAGCAGTACTTC.

The gene calls are TRBV7-9 and TRBJ1-1; D call uncertain. V was pared by 1 base and J by 0 bases, with 6 bases between. Germline CDR1 reads SEHNR; CDR2 reads FQNEAQ (reference sequence). The CDR3 consists of 14 residues. The CDR3 loop reads CASSLGVMNTEAFF. CDR3 sequence (DNA): TGTGCCAGCAGCTTAGGAGTTATGAACACTGAAGCTTTCTTT.

V and J are TRBV5-1 and TRBJ1-2; maybe TRBD1 (5 bases). Germline CDR1 SGHRS, CDR2 YFSETQ. The length of the CDR3 is 18 residues. Trimming left V 7 bases short and J 5 bases short, with 30 bases between. CDR3 in amino acids: CASGVGAAGIMGLYGYTF. CDR3 DNA sequence: TGCGCCAGCGGCGTTGGGGCGGCAGGGATTATGGGACTATATGGCTACACCTTC.

This sequence joins TRBV4-1 and TRBJ1-1, with unresolved D. This CDR3 contains 13 residues. The germline V gene has CDR1 MGHRA and CDR2 YSYEKL. Trimming took 2 bases from V and 8 from J, leaving 12 bases between them. The CDR3: CASSQQGSPEAFF. For the CDR3, the DNA is TGCGCCAGCAGCCAACAAGGGAGCCCCGAAGCTTTCTTT.

This chain links TRBV18 with TRBJ2-7; tentative D call: TRBD1 (5 bases). The CDR3 sequence is 12 residues long. V lost 3 bases to trimming and J lost 5 bases, with 8 bases between them. Germline V gene lookup returns CDR1 KGHSH and CDR2 LQKENI. CDR3 protein: CASSPGRDEQYF. The CDR3 bases are TGTGCCAGCTCACCGGGCAGGGACGAGCAGTACTTC.

This clone appeared a few times. The chain employs TRBV5-4 and TRBJ2-7; 8 bases map to TRBD2. Trimming took 4 bases from V and 4 from J; bases not matched to a gene: 7. CDR3 size: 14 residues. In germline, CDR1 is SGHNT, CDR2 YYREEE (reference sequence). CDR3 residues: CASSLSGITYEQYF. In nucleotides, the CDR3 is TGTGCCAGCAGCCTTAGCGGGATTACGTACGAGCAGTACTTC.